The next 5 T cell receptor beta chains were all read from a single sample in a study of vaccination effects on CD4 cells after COVID-19. Antigen-specific CD4+ T cells were expanded (with viral peptide pools) by the ViraFEST assay ahead of sequencing. Scientists isolated CD4+ T cells after a roughly 9-day culture period ended. Confirmation by PCR established that the person had SARS-CoV-2 infection between March and December 2020. Using immunoSEQ multiplex PCR, the repertoire was profiled, and TCRdb retains in-frame clones only, with some absent. The sample lists around 53,000 clones; 76% were seen once. Their antigens remain unidentified. Specimen: CD4+ T cells from PBMCs cultured with HIV peptides, collected before COVID-19 vaccination. Subset denoted: HIV-1 Nef peptide pool negative control/reference culture. The receptors derive from a human donor who had a prior SARS-CoV-2 infection.

The chain uses TRBV9 and TRBJ2-1; no clear D gene. This CDR3 comprises 14 residues. Germline lookup yields CDR1 SGDLS and CDR2 YYNGEE. V was trimmed by 0 bases and J by 0 bases, leaving 4 bases between them. The CDR3 spells CASSVGGSYNEQFF. Written as DNA, the CDR3 is TGTGCCAGCAGCGTAGGTGGCTCCTACAATGAGCAGTTCTTC.

CDR3: CASSARDGNTEAFF. The CDR3 DNA reads TGCGCCAGCAGCGCCCGCGACGGGAACACTGAAGCTTTCTTT. J is TRBJ1-1 and V is TRBV5-1; D unresolved. The CDR3 runs to 14 residues. V lost 4 bases and J 1 base, leaving 11 bases between the germline ends. Germline V lookup: CDR1 SGHRS, CDR2 YFSETQ.

This clone was seen only a few times. The chain has TRBV4-1 and TRBJ1-2; no clear D. Germline CDR1 and CDR2: MGHRA and YSYEKL. This CDR3 is built from 14 residues. Trimming left V 4 bases short and J 4 bases short, with 13 bases between. The CDR3 nucleotides are TGCGCCAGCAGCCTTTCCGACTCGAGCTATGGCTACACCTTC. This codes for CASSLSDSSYGYTF.

The rearrangement uses TRBV18 and TRBJ2-7; TRBD2 matches at 9 bases. The CDR3 runs to 15 residues. The germline CDR1 and CDR2 sequences are KGHSH and LQKENI. The J segment lost 0 bases and the V segment lost 6 bases, leaving 6 bases of the junction unmatched. The CDR3 coding sequence is TGTGCCAGCTCGCGACTAGCGGTTAGCTCCTACGAGCAGTACTTC. This gives the protein CASSRLAVSSYEQYF.

The gene calls are TRBV5-1 and TRBJ2-2; D assignment may be TRBD1 or TRBD2 (6 bases each). The CDR3 has 13 residues. CDR1 and CDR2 from the germline V gene are SGHRS and YFSETQ. V lost 7 bases and J 5 bases, leaving 12 bases between the germline ends. The CDR3 DNA sequence: TGCGCCAGCGGGGGGCCGGGTACCGGGGAGCTGTTTTTT. Translating it yields CASGGPGTGELFF.